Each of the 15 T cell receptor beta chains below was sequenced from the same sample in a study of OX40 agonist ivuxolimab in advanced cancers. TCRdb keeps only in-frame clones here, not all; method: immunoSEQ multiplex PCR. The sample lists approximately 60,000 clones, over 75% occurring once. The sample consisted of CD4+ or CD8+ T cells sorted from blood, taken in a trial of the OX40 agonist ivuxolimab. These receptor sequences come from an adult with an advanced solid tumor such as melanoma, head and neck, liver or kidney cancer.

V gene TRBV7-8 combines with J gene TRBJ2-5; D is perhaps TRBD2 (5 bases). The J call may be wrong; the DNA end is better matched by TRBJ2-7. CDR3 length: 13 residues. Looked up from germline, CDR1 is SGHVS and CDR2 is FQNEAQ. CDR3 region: CASSLVRRNEQYF. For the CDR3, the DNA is TGTGCCAGCAGCTTAGTCAGGAGGAACGAGCAGTACTTC.

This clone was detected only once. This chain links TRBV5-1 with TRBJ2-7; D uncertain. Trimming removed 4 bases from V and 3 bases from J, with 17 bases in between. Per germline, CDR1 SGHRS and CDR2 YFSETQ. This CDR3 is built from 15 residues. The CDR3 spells CASSPPGQHRYEQYF. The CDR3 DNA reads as TGCGCCAGCAGCCCCCCGGGCCAACACCGCTACGAGCAGTACTTC.

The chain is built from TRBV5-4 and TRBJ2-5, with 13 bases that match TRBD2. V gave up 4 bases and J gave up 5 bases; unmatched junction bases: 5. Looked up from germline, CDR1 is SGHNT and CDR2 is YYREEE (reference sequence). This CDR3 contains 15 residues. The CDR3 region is CASSPGLAGDETQYF. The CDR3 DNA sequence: TGTGCCAGCAGCCCTGGACTAGCGGGAGATGAGACCCAGTACTTC.

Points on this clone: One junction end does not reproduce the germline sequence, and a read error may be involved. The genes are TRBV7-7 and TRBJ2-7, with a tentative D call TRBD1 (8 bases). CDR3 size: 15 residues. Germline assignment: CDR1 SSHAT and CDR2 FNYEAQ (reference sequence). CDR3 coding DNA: TGTGCTAGCAGCTTCGGACAGGGAGGGTCCTACGAGCAGTACTTC. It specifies CASSFGQGGSYEQYF.

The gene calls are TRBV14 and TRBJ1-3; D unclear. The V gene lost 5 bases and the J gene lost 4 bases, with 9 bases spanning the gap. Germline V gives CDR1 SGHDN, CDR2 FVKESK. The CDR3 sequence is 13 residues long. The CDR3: CASSDPKGNTIYF. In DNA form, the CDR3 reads TGTGCCAGCAGCGACCCGAAGGGAAACACCATATATTTT.

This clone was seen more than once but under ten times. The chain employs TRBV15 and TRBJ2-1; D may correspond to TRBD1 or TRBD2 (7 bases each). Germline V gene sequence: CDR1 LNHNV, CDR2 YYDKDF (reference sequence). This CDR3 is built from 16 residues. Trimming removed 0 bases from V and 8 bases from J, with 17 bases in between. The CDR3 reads CATSRDLAGGVDEQFF. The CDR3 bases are TGTGCCACCAGCAGAGATTTGGCAGGGGGGGTTGATGAGCAGTTCTTC. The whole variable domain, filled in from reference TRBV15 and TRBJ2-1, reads DAMVIQNPRYQVTQFGKPVTLSCSQTLNHNVMYWYQQKSSQAPKLLFHYYDKDFNNEADTPDNFQSRRPNTSFCFLDIRSPGLGDTAMYLCATSRDLAGGVDEQFFGPGTRLTVL.

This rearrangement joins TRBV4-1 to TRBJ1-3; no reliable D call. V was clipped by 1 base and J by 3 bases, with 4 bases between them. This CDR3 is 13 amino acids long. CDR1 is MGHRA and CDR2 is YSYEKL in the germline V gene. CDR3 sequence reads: CASSQVIGNTIYF. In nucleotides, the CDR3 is TGCGCCAGCAGCCAAGTGATTGGAAACACCATATATTTT.

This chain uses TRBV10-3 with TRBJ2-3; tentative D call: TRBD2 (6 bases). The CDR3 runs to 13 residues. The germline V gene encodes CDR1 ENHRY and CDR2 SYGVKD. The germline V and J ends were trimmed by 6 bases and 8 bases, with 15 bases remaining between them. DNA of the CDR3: TGTGCCATCAGCCTCCGACCGGAGGGTACGCAGTATTTT. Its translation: CAISLRPEGTQYF.

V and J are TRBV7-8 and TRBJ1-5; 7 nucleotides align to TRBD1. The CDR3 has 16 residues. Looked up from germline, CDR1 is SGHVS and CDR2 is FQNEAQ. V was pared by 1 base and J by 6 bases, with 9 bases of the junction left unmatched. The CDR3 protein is CASSLGRQGDVQPQHF. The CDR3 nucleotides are TGTGCCAGCAGCTTAGGTCGGCAGGGGGATGTTCAGCCCCAGCATTTT.

In DNA, the CDR3 is TGTGCCAGCAGTCCGGACCGTGCAACTAATGAAAAACTGTTTTTT. It is translated as CASSPDRATNEKLFF. This chain links TRBV28 with TRBJ1-4; D gene uncertain. The germline CDR1 and CDR2 sequences are MDHEN and SYDVKM. This CDR3 is built from 15 residues. Trimming removed 5 bases at V and 0 bases at J, with 10 bases between.

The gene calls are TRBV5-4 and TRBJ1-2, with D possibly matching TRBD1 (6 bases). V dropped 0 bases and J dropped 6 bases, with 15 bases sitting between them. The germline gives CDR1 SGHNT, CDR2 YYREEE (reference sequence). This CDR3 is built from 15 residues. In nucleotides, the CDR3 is TGTGCCAGCAGCTTGGCGGGGGGCAGGAGTAATGGCTACACCTTC. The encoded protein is CASSLAGGRSNGYTF.

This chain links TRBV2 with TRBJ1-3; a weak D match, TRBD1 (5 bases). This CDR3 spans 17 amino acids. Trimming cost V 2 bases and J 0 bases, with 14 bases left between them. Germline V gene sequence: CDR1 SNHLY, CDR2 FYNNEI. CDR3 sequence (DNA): TGTGCCAGCAGTGAATGGGGCAGCCCGAGCTCTGGAAACACCATATATTTT. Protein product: CASSEWGSPSSGNTIYF. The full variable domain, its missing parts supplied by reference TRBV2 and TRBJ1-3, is EPEVTQTPSHQVTQMGQEVILRCVPISNHLYFYWYRQILGQKVEFLVSFYNNEISEKSEIFDDQFSVERPDGSNFTLKIRSTKLEDSAMYFCASSEWGSPSSGNTIYFGEGSWLTVV.

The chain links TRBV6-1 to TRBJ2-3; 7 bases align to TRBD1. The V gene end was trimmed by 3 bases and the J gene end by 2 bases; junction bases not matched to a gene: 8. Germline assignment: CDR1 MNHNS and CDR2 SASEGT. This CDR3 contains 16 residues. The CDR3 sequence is CASSENRGRPTDTQYF. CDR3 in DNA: TGTGCCAGCAGTGAGAACAGGGGCCGCCCCACAGATACGCAGTATTTT.

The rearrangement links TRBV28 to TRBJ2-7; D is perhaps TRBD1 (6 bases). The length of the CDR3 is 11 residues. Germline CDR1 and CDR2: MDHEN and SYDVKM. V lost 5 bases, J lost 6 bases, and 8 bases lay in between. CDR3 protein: CASSQQGEQYF. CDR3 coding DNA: TGTGCCAGCAGTCAACAGGGCGAGCAGTACTTC.

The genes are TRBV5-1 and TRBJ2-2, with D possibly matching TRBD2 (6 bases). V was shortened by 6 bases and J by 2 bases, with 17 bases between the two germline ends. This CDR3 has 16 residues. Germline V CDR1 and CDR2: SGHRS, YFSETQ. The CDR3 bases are TGCGCCAGCACCGGGGGAAGTGGCAGAAACACCGGGGAGCTGTTTTTT. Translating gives CASTGGSGRNTGELFF. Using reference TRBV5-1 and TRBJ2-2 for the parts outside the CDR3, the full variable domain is KAGVTQTPRYLIKTRGQQVTLSCSPISGHRSVSWYQQTPGQGLQFLFEYFSETQRNKGNFPGRFSGRQFSNSRSEMNVSTLELGDSALYLCASTGGSGRNTGELFFGEGSRLTVL.